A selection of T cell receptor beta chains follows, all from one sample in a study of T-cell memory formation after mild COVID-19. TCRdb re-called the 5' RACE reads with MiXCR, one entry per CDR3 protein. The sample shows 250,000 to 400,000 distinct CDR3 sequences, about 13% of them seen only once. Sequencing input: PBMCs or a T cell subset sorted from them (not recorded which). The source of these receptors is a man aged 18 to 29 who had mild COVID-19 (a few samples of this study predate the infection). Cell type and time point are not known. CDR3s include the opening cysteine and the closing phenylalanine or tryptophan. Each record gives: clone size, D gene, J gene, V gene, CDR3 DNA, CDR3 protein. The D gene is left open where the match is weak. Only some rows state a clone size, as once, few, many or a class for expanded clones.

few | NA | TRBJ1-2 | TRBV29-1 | TGCAGCGTTGATGGGACGTCGGGTGCCTATGGCTACACCTTC | CSVDGTSGAYGYTF
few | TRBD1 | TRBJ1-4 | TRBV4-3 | TGCGCCAGCAGCCCGGAAAGAGACAGGGCAGATCGGGAACTGTTTTTT | CASSPERDRADRELFF
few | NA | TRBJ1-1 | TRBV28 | TGTGCCAGCAGTTTAAGTCGCACTGAAGCTTTCTTT | CASSLSRTEAFF
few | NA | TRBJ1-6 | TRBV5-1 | TGCGCCAGCAGCTTGGCGGGGGATACGGATTCACCCCTCCACTTT | CASSLAGDTDSPLHF
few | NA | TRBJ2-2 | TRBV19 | TGTGCCAGTAGTAGGATCAGTTTGAACACCGGGGAGCTGTTTTTT | CASSRISLNTGELFF
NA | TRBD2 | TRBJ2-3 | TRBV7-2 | TGTGCCAGCAGCTTAGGAAGCCGAGGCGGGGGGGCTGATACGCAGTATTTT | CASSLGSRGGGADTQYF
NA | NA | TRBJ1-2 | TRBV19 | TGTGCCACCATGACAGAGAGTGAGGCCAGGAACTATGGCTACACCTTC | CATMTESEARNYGYTF
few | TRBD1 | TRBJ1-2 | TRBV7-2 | TGTGCCAGCAGCATACTGACAGGGAGTGGCTACACCTTC | CASSILTGSGYTF
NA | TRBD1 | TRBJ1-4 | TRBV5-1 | TGCGCCAGCAGCTTGGGATCCGGGACAGGGGCTGAAAAACTGTTTTTT | CASSLGSGTGAEKLFF
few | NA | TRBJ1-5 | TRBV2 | TGTGCCAGCAGTGAGGTCAGGACCATAGGGCCCCAGCATTTT | CASSEVRTIGPQHF
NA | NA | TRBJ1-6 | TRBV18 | TGTGCCAGCTCACCTCAACCACGAGGAGCTGATTCACCCCTCCACTTT | CASSPQPRGADSPLHF
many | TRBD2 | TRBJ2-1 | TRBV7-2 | TGTGCCAGCCTTGAGCGGGGGAGTTACAATGAGCAGTTCTTC | CASLERGSYNEQFF
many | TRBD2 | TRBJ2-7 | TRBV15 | TGTGCCACCAGCAGAGGTAGCGGGGGAACCTACGAGCAGTACTTC | CATSRGSGGTYEQYF
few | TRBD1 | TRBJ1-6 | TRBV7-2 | TGTGCCAGCAGCCCTTCCCCCTACAGGGGAAGAATAACCCTCCACTTT | CASSPSPYRGRITLHF
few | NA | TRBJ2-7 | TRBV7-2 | TGTGCCAGCAGCTCCGGGAGGGGGCGCGGGTCCTACGAGCAGTACTTC | CASSSGRGRGSYEQYF
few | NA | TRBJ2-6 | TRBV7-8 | TGTGCCAGCAGCGTGTTTATCTCTGGGGCCAACGTCCTGACTTTC | CASSVFISGANVLTF
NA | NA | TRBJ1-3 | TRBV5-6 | TGTGCCAGCAGCTTGGTTTATGAAAACACCATATATTTT | CASSLVYENTIYF
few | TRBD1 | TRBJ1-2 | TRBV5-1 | TGCGCCAGCAGCTGGGGGACAGGGGGCTCTGGCTACACCTTC | CASSWGTGGSGYTF
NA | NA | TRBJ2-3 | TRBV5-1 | TGCGCCAGCAGCTGGGGGAGTGGTTCAGATACGCAGTATTTT | CASSWGSGSDTQYF
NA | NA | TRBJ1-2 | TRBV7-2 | TGTGCCAGCAGCCCTGGGTCCCTAAGCTATGGCTACACCTTC | CASSPGSLSYGYTF
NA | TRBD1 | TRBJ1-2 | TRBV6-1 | TGTGCCAGCTCCAGGACAGGTCCGACCCAAACCCATGGCTACACCTTC | CASSRTGPTQTHGYTF
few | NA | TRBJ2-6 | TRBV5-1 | TGCGCCAGCAGCTTCGCCTACTCTGGGGCCAACGTCCTGACTTTC | CASSFAYSGANVLTF
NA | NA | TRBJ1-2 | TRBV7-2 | TGTGCCAGCAGGCCCCAGACAGGTGGTTTTAACTATGGCTACACCTTC | CASRPQTGGFNYGYTF
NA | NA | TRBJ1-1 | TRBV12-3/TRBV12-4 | TGTGCCAGCAGGAACCCAAATTTCCAGGGGCGAATAAACACTGAAGCTTTCTTT | CASRNPNFQGRINTEAFF
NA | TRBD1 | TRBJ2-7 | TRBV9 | TGTGCCAGCAGCGCGACAGGGTCGCGGTCCTACGAGCAGTACTTC | CASSATGSRSYEQYF
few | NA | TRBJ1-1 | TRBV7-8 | TGTGCCAGCAGCTTAGAGGGTATGGACACTGAAGCTTTCTTT | CASSLEGMDTEAFF